This TCR beta chain was identified during a study of T cell clonality in common variable immunodeficiency. Study-wide results and caveats: Patient heterogeneity in the CVID cohort limited correlations between repertoire features and clinical complications.

This clone was found many times. Its specificity is unknown. Only in-frame clones appear in the TCRdb table, and some are missing; sequencing was by immunoSEQ multiplex PCR. There are roughly 34,000 clones in the sample, none observed a single time. The specimen was peripheral blood mononuclear cells. This sequence originates from a person aged 18 to 70 in good health.

CDR3 region: CASSLGQNIDTQYF. The CDR3 DNA, read in part, is TGCGCCAGCAGCTTGGGCCAGAACATAGATACG. J is TRBJ2-3 and V is TRBV5-1; D not certain. The read comes to an end 3 residues before the CDR3 does, leaving the germline J gene to fill in the end. V was clipped by 0 bases and J by 5 bases, with 10 bases between them. The germline V gene encodes CDR1 SGHRS and CDR2 YFSETQ. The CDR3 is 14 amino acids.